A selection of T cell receptor beta chains follows, all from one sample in a study of blood T cell repertoires in COVID-19. Clones were sequenced by immunoSEQ multiplex PCR, and TCRdb holds only the in-frame ones, with some missing. The table has around 300,000 clones, approximately 86% seen once. The sequenced sample was peripheral blood. The origin of the receptors is a man aged 18-30 years with active or convalescent COVID-19. Each CDR3 is given with its conserved first and last residue. D genes are given only for firm matches. Expanded clones are given a class, and other clones once, few, many or no size at all.

>TRBJ2-3|TRBV28|.|13|.
CASSRAGMDTQYF
TGTGCCAGCAGTCGGGCAGGGATGGATACGCAGTATTTT
>TRBJ2-1|TRBV6-5|.|14|.
CASSFQGGYNEQFF
TGTGCCAGCAGTTTCCAGGGGGGATACAATGAGCAGTTCTTC
>TRBJ1-5|TRBV4-1|.|15|.
CASRNRDLSNQPQHF
TGCGCCAGCAGGAACAGGGACCTTAGCAATCAGCCCCAGCATTTT
>TRBJ2-7|TRBV7-2|.|16|TRBD1
CASSLGQHRGLYEQYF
TGTGCCAGCAGCTTAGGGCAGCACAGGGGGTTGTACGAGCAGTACTTC
>TRBJ2-7|TRBV5-8|once|14|TRBD1
CASSTGQGAYEQYF
TGTGCCAGCAGCACGGGACAGGGCGCCTACGAGCAGTACTTC
>TRBJ2-1|TRBV7-9|.|14|.
CASSLGFFRGEQFF
TGTGCCAGCAGCTTAGGGTTCTTTAGGGGGGAGCAGTTCTTC
>TRBJ1-6|TRBV4-1|.|16|.
CASSQSRTRGPSPLHF
TGCGCCAGCAGCCAATCCCGGACCCGGGGTCCTTCACCCCTCCACTTT
>TRBJ1-6|TRBV7-2|once|14|.
CASSFKSRNSPLHF
TGTGCCAGCAGCTTCAAGTCACGGAATTCACCCCTCCACTTT
>TRBJ2-5|TRBV5-6|.|14|.
CASSLRSAQETQYF
TGTGCCAGCAGCTTGAGAAGCGCCCAAGAGACCCAGTACTTC
>TRBJ2-5|TRBV19|.|15|.
CASSISPDRRETQYF
TGTGCCAGTAGTATATCCCCTGACAGGCGGGAGACCCAGTACTTC
>TRBJ1-3|TRBV7-9|once|14|.
CASSPTVSGNTIYF
TGTGCCAGCAGCCCGACAGTCTCTGGAAACACCATATATTTT
>TRBJ2-7|TRBV7-2|.|11|.
CASSLYYEQYF
TGTGCCAGCAGCTTATACTACGAGCAGTACTTC